This TCR beta chain was recorded in a study of blood T cell repertoires in COVID-19 (dated by TCRdb to 2020 to 2022). For context, the study as a whole: Samples from collaborators originated in the United States, Italy and Spain and spanned both the acute and convalescent phases of COVID-19. The sample metadata nearly always contained a de-identified subject ID, COVID-19 status, age in years and sex. The prospective study material was composed of cDNA or gDNA derived from T cells, B-cell-depleted T cells, or PBMCs. Samples came from the ongoing ImmuneRACE study (first 160 participants) plus 1,254 subjects from 6 global collaborators. The repertoires were released in a freely available public database meant as a resource for research on the immune response to SARS-CoV-2. Where available, HLA class I and class II types were obtained from metadata supplied by the sample provider rather than from assay-based typing. Subjects who had been exposed to COVID-19, were actively infected with it, or had recovered from it provided the deeply sampled blood TCRbeta repertoires that made up the dataset. Study-wide conclusions, independent of this receptor: How much clinical and demographic metadata was included differed by source and by participant, and the metadata was provided uncurated.

Collaborating institutions collected whole blood in K2EDTA tubes following their own protocols. For TCRbeta analysis, collaborators shipped samples as frozen whole blood, isolated PBMCs, or DNA extracted from either of those sample types. The CDR3, cysteine through phenylalanine, is 17 amino acids long. Just the 51-base CDR3 DNA is kept, in frame starting at base 1. The junction carries 22 bases between V and J, which are trimmed by 3 bases and 8 bases respectively. Based on the germline V gene, the CDR1 and CDR2 sequences are SGHTA and FQGTGA. A note on this clone: Its antigen is currently not known. No base qualities exist here, and no much larger clone lies one base off it.

TCRbeta CDR3 regions were amplified from genomic DNA by means of the immunoSEQ Assay, a bias-controlled multiplex PCR. The authors' pipeline ran thus. The number of nucleated cells in each sample was estimated from the amplification of reference gene primers within the assay. Sequence reads were collapsed and filtered to measure the absolute abundance of every unique TCRbeta CDR3 rearrangement. For each sample, productive Simpson clonality was calculated as the square root of Simpson's diversity index over productive rearrangements. This is the immuneACCESS table as TCRdb keeps it, with only in-frame sequences that have V and J called. A part of the clones is gone; compared with another copy, unresolved V genes explain less than half, and the rest is unexplained. V, J and clone size are those of that table, while D and trimming were read from the DNA. In this sample the table shows about 42,000 clones, approximately 73% of which occur a single time. The top ten clones comprise about 28% of the sample.

The chain employs TRBV7-3 and TRBJ1-4; a tentative D match to TRBD1 spans 5 bases. Input material: peripheral blood. This clonotype was obtained from a man older than 75 with acute or convalescent COVID-19. The DNA sequence reads TGTGCCAGCAGCTTCCGGGAGGATGGGACGGCTTCGGAAAAACTGTTTTTT. The translation is CASSFREDGTASEKLFF.